Sequencing of this T cell receptor (beta chain) was carried out in a study of blood T cell repertoires in COVID-19. About the study: In each case, the material was cDNA or gDNA derived from T cells, B-cell-depleted T cells, or PBMCs.

Authors' processing steps: It was from reference gene primer amplification that nucleated cell counts were estimated. The method was immunoSEQ multiplex PCR; TCRdb's version includes in-frame clones alone and lacks a portion of them. The DNA gave D and trimming, while V, J and clone size come from that table. The sample shows 95,000 to 150,000 clones, about 79% of them seen only once. This CDR3 region has 18 residues. The source material was peripheral blood. V and J are TRBV21-1 and TRBJ2-3; the table calls TRBD2, which could not be checked here. TRBV21-1 is a pseudogene. The sequence was obtained from a woman aged 70 to 79 with acute or convalescent COVID-19. The CDR3 region has the DNA TGTGCCAGCAGCAAAGGGCGGGACTCCGGCCGGAAGACAGATACGCAGTATTTT. Its protein is CASSKGRDSGRKTDTQYF.